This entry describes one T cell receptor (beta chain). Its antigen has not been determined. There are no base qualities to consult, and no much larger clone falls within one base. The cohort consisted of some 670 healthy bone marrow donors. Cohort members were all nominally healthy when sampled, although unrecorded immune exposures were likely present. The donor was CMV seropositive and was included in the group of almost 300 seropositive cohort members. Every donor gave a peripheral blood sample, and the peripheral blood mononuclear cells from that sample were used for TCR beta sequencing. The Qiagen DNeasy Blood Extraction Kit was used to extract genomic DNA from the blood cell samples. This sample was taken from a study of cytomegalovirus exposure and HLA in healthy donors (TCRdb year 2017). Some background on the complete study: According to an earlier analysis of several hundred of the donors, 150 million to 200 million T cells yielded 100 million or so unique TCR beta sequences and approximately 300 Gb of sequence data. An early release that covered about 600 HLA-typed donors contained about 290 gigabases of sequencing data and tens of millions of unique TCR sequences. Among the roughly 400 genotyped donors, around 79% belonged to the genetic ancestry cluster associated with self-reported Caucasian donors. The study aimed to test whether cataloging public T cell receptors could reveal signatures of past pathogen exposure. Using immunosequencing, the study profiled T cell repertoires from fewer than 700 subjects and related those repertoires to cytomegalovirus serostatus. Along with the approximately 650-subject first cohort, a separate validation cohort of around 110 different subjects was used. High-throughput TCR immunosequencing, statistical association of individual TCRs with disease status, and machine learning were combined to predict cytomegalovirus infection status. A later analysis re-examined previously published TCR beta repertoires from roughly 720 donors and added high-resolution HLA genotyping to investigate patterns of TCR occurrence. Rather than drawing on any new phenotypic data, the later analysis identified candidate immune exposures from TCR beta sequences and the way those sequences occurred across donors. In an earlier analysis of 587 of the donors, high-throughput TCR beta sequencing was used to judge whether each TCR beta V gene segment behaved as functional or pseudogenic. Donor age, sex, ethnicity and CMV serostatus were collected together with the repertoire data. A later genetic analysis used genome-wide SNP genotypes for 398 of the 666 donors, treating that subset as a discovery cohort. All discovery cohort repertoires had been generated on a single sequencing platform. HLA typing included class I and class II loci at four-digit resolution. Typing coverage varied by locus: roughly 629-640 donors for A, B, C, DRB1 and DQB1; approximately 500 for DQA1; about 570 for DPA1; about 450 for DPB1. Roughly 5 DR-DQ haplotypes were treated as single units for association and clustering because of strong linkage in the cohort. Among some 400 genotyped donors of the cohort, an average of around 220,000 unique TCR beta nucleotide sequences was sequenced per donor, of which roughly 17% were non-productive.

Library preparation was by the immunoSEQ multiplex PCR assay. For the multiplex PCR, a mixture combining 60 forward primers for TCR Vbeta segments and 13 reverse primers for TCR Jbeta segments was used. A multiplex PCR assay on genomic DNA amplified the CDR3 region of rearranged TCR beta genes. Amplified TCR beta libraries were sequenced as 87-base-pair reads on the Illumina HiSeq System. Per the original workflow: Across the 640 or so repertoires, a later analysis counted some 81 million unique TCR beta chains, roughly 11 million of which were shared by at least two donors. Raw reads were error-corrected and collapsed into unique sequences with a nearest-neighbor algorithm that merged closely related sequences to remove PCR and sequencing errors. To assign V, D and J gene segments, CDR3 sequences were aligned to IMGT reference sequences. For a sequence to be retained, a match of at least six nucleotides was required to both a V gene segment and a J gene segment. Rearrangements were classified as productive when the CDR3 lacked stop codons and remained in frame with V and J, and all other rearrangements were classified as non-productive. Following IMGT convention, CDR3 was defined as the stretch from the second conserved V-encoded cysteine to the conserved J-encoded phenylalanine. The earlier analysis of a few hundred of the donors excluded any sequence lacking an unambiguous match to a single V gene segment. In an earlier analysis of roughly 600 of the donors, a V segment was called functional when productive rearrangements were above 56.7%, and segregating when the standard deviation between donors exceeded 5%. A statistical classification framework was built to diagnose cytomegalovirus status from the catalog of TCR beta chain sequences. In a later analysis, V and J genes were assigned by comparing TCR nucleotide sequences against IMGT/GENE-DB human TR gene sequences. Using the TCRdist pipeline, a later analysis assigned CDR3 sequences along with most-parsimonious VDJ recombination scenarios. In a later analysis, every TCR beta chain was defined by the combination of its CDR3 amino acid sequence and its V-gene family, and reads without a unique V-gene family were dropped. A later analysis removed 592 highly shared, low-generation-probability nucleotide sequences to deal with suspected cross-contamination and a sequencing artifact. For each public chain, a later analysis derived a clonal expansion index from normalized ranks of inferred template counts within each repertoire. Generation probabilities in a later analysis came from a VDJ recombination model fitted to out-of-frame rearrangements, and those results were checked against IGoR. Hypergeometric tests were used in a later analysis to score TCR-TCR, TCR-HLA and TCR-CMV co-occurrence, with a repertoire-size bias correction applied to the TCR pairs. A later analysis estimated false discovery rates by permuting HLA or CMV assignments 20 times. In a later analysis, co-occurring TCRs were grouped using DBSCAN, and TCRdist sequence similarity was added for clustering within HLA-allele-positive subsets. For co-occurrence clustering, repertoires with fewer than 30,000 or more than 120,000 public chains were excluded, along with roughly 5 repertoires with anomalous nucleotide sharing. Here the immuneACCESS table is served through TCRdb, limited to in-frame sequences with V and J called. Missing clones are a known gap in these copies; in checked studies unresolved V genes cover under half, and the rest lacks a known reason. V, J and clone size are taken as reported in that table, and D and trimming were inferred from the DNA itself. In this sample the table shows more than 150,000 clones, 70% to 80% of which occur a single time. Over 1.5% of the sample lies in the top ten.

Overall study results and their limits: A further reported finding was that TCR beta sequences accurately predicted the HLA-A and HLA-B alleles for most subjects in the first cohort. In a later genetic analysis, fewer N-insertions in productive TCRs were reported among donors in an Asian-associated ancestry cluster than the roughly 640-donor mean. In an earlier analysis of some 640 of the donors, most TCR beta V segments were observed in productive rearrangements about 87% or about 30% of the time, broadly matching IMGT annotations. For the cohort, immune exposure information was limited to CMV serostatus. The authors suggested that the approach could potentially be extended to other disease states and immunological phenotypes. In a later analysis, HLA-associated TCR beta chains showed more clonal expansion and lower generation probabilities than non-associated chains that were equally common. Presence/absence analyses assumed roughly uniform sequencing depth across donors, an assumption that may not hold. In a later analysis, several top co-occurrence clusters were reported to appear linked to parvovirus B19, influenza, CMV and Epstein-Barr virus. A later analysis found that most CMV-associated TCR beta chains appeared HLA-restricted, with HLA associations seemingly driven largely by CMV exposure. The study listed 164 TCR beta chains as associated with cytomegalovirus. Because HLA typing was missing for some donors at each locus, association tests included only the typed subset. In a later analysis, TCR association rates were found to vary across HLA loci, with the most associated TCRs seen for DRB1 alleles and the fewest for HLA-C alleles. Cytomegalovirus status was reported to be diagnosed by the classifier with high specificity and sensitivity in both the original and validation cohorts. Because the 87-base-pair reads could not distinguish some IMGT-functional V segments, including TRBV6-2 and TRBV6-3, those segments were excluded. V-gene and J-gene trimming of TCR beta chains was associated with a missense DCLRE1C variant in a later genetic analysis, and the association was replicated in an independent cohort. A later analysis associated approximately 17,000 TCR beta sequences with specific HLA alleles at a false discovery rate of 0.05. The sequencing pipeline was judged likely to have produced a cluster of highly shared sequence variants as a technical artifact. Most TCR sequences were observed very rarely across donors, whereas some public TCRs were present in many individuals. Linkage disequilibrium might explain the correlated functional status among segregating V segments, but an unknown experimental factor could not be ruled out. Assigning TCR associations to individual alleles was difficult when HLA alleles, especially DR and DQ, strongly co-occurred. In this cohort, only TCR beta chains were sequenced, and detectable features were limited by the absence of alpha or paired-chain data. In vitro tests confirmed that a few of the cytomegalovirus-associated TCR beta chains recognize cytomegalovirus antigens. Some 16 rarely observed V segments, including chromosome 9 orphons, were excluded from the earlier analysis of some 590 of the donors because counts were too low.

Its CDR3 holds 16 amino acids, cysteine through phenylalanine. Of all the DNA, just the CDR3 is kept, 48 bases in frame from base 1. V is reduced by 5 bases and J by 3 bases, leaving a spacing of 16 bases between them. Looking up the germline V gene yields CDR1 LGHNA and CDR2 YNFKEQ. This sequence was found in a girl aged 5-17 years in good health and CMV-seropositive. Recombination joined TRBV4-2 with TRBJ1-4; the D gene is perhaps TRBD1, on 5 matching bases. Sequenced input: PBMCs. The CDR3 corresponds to CASSGRLGPANEKLFF. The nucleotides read TGTGCCAGCAGCGGACGACTGGGGCCGGCTAATGAAAAACTGTTTTTT.